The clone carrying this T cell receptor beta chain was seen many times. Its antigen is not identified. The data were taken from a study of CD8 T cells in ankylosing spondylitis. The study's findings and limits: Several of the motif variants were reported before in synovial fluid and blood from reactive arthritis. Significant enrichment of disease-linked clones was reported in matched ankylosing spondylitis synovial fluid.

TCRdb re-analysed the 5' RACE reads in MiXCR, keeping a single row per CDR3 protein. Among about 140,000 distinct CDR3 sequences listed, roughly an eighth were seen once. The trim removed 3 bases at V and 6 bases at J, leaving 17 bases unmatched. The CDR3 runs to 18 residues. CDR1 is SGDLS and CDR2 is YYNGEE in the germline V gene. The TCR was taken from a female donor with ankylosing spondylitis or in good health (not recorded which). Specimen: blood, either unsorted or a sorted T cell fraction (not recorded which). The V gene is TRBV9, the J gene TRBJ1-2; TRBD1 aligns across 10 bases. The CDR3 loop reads CASSAPSGQGRGFDGYTF. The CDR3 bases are TGTGCCAGCAGCGCGCCTTCGGGACAGGGGCGCGGGTTCGATGGCTACACCTTC.